The clone carrying this TCR beta chain was observed a single time. This record belongs to a study of blood T cell repertoires in COVID-19. Germline V CDR1 and CDR2: SGHDT, YYEEEE. CDR3 length: 15 amino acids. Trimming cost V 4 bases and J 4 bases, with 17 bases left between them. Sequencing used immunoSEQ multiplex PCR; TCRdb keeps in-frame clones, though not all of them. The sample carries about 210,000 clones, 88% recorded once. The chain joins TRBV5-6 to TRBJ2-5; perhaps TRBD2 as D (7 bases). The sequence derives from a man between 65 and 80 years old with acute or convalescent COVID-19. The sample was peripheral blood. The CDR3 DNA sequence: TGTGCCAGCAGCCTATCGCTGGGGGGGCCAGAGACCCAGTACTTC. Protein: CASSLSLGGPETQYF.